Below are 14 T cell receptor beta chains sequenced from a single sample in a study of beta chain features in type 1 diabetes (dated by TCRdb to the late 2010s). The method behind the library was the immunoSEQ multiplex PCR assay. The entire amount of isolated RNA was reverse transcribed using the High Capacity cDNA Reverse Transcription Kit, so the sequenced TCRB transcripts were expressed ones. Not all clones reach the TCRdb copy of this immuneACCESS table, which keeps in-frame sequences only. Checked studies attribute under half of the gap to unresolved V genes and leave the rest unexplained. The sample table contains under 400,000 clones; only one count was recorded for around 19% of them. Of the sample, under 0.05% falls within the top ten clones. Sequencing input: naive CD4+ T cells from blood. The sample's cell subset or site label, in plain terms: true naive CD4+ T cells. The origin of the receptors is a woman aged 18-30 years in good health.

The V call is TRBV29-1, the J call TRBJ1-1, with D uncertain. The V and J ends lost 7 bases and 1 base respectively, with 10 bases between them. Germline V gene data show CDR1 as SQVTM and CDR2 as ANQGSEA. This CDR3 comprises 12 residues. The DNA of the CDR3 is TGCAGCGCTACTTTCACGAACACTGAAGCTTTCTTT. This codes for CSATFTNTEAFF.

Concerning this clone: The germline gene is not matched at one end of the junction; a read error may be the cause. This chain connects TRBV7-9 to TRBJ2-7; D not resolved. The germline CDR1 and CDR2 sequences are SEHNR and FQNEAQ (reference sequence). The CDR3 loop spans 14 amino acids. The CDR3 is CASTLGEASYEQYF. The CDR3 DNA reads as TGTGCCAGCACCTTAGGCGAGGCCTCCTACGAGCAGTACTTC.

The V gene is TRBV7-2, the J gene TRBJ2-7; no reliable D call. There are 16 residues in the CDR3. The ends were cut back, 1 base at V and 5 bases at J, with 18 bases in the middle. The germline V gene encodes CDR1 SGHTA and CDR2 FQGNSA. CDR3 protein: CASSLESLGEVNEQYF. The CDR3 DNA follows: TGTGCCAGCAGCTTAGAATCCCTGGGCGAAGTCAACGAGCAGTACTTC. Using reference TRBV7-2 and TRBJ2-7 for the parts outside the CDR3, the full variable domain is GAGVSQSPSNKVTEKGKDVELRCDPISGHTALYWYRQSLGQGLEFLIYFQGNSAPDKSGLPSDRFSAERTGGSVSTLTIQRTQQEDSAVYLCASSLESLGEVNEQYFGPGTRLTVT.

This rearrangement joins TRBV27 to TRBJ2-7, with a tentative D call TRBD2 (5 bases). CDR3 size: 14 residues. The V end was cut by 2 bases, the J end by 7 bases, with 15 bases between. The germline gives CDR1 MNHEY, CDR2 SMNVEV (reference sequence). As DNA, the CDR3 is TGTGCCAGCAGTTTAGAAGGGCCCACTAGTGAGCAGTACTTC. Protein: CASSLEGPTSEQYF.

The V gene is TRBV4-2, the J gene TRBJ2-7; TRBD1 matches 9 bases. This CDR3 has 15 amino acids. The J segment lost 3 bases and the V segment lost 0 bases, leaving 3 bases of the junction unmatched. CDR1 and CDR2 (germline): LGHNA, YNFKEQ. The CDR3, as DNA: TGTGCCAGCAGCCAAGATGGACAGGGGAACTACGAGCAGTACTTC. Its protein is CASSQDGQGNYEQYF.

This clone was detected only a few times. The chain is built from TRBV30 and TRBJ2-2; D remains ambiguous. This CDR3 is built from 14 residues. V was clipped by 4 bases and J by 0 bases, with 9 bases between them. The V gene's germline CDR1 is GTSNPN and CDR2 SVGIG (reference sequence). The CDR3 protein is CAWKTLANTGELFF. CDR3 bases: TGTGCCTGGAAGACACTCGCGAACACCGGGGAGCTGTTTTTT.

This chain links TRBV7-2 with TRBJ2-7; TRBD2 aligns across 9 bases. The J segment lost 4 bases and the V segment lost 3 bases, leaving 7 bases of the junction unmatched. The CDR3 length is 15 residues. CDR1 and CDR2 (germline): SGHTA, FQGNSA. CDR3 nucleotides: TGTGCCAGCAGCTTTGGCGGGGGGGCGGTTTACGAGCAGTACTTC. Residues: CASSFGGGAVYEQYF. Based on the CDR3 plus reference TRBV7-2 and TRBJ2-7, the full variable domain is GAGVSQSPSNKVTEKGKDVELRCDPISGHTALYWYRQSLGQGLEFLIYFQGNSAPDKSGLPSDRFSAERTGGSVSTLTIQRTQQEDSAVYLCASSFGGGAVYEQYFGPGTRLTVT.

The V and J genes are TRBV30 and TRBJ2-1; 8 bases line up with TRBD2. Germline V lookup: CDR1 GTSNPN, CDR2 SVGIG (reference sequence). This CDR3 has 14 residues. J gave up 9 bases and V 1 base, and 8 bases lay outside the gene matches. In nucleotides, the CDR3 is TGTGCCTGGAGTGCGACTAGCGTCGCAGGTGAGCAGTTCTTC. Translation gives CAWSATSVAGEQFF. The variable domain in full, completed from reference TRBV30 and TRBJ2-1, reads SQTIHQWPATLVQPVGSPLSLECTVEGTSNPNLYWYRQAAGRGLQLLFYSVGIGQISSEVPQNLSASRPQDRQFILSSKKLLLSDSGFYLCAWSATSVAGEQFFGPGTRLTVL.

This clone has only a few counts. The V gene is TRBV5-1, the J gene TRBJ1-6, with D unresolved. The CDR3 consists of 12 residues. Germline-derived CDR1 and CDR2 are SGHRS and YFSETQ. The germline V and J ends were trimmed by 4 bases and 8 bases, with 7 bases remaining between them. CDR3 in DNA: TGCGCCAGCAGCCTGCCGGATTCACCCCTCCACTTT. This translates into CASSLPDSPLHF.

The chain has TRBV23-1 and TRBJ1-2; 8 nucleotides align to TRBD1. TRBV23-1 is an ORF for which the function is uncertain. V trimming: 8 bases; J trimming: 3 bases; junction bases outside the gene matches: 5. The length of the CDR3 is 13 residues. In DNA form, the CDR3 reads TGCGCCAGCCCCTCGGGACAGGACTATGGCTACACCTTC. Translating it yields CASPSGQDYGYTF.

This rearrangement joins TRBV2 to TRBJ2-1, with 7 nucleotides matching TRBD1. This CDR3 region has 13 residues. Germline values: CDR1 SNHLY, CDR2 FYNNEI. V lost 3 bases to trimming and J lost 10 bases; unmatched junction nucleotides: 6. This CDR3 reads CASSDSGGWEQFF. The CDR3 nucleotides are TGTGCCAGCAGTGATTCAGGGGGATGGGAGCAGTTCTTC.

The chain couples TRBV28 to TRBJ2-7; 7 nucleotides match TRBD2. The CDR3 consists of 14 residues. J lost 0 bases, V lost 5 bases, and 4 bases had no gene match. CDR1 MDHEN and CDR2 SYDVKM come from the germline V gene. The CDR3 spells CASSIAGASYEQYF. For the CDR3, the DNA is TGTGCCAGCAGTATAGCGGGCGCCTCCTACGAGCAGTACTTC.

The rearrangement links TRBV5-1 to TRBJ2-1; maybe TRBD2 (6 bases). The length of the CDR3 is 15 residues. CDR1 and CDR2 (germline): SGHRS, YFSETQ. Trimming cost V 0 bases and J 3 bases, with 10 bases left between them. CDR3 in amino acids: CASSLGTTIYNEQFF. For the CDR3, the DNA is TGCGCCAGCAGCTTGGGGACTACCATCTACAATGAGCAGTTCTTC.

This clone came up a few times. The rearrangement links TRBV4-2 to TRBJ2-3, with 9 bases identical to TRBD2. The CDR3 has 18 residues. CDR1 LGHNA and CDR2 YNFKEQ come from the germline V gene. After removal of 0 bases from V and 2 bases from J, the junction contained 9 bases not matched to a gene. CDR3 loop: CASSQDLPTSGPTDTQYF. CDR3 nucleotide sequence: TGTGCCAGCAGCCAAGACCTTCCCACTAGCGGGCCCACAGATACGCAGTATTTT.